Below, 27 T cell receptor beta chains from the same sample are listed, as sequenced in a study of spatial heterogeneity in lung cancer. The time point denotes: blood at routine non-recurrence follow-up after resection. Tumor, nontumor lung or frozen PBMC supplied whole RNA that was sequenced unsorted. TCRdb itself ran the 5' RACE reads through MiXCR, one entry per CDR3 protein. Of around 120,000 distinct CDR3 sequences listed, more than 9% were seen once; the top ten hold 16%. Sequences were derived from PBMCs, sampled at follow-up. The source of these receptors is a male donor with early-stage non-small cell lung cancer.

Worth noting for this clonotype: At one end the junction does not follow the germline gene, possibly because of a read error. The rearrangement uses TRBV6-1 and TRBJ2-4; TRBD1 or TRBD2 may be the D gene (5 bases each). CDR1 MNHNS and CDR2 SASEGT come from the germline V gene. The CDR3 runs 16 residues. CDR3 in amino acids: CASSEATVLAKNTQYF. The CDR3, as DNA: TGTGCCAGCAGTGAAGCGACAGTTCTAGCCAAAAACACTCAGTACTTC.

This sequence joins TRBV28 and TRBJ1-5, with 8 bases matching TRBD1. Looked up from germline, CDR1 is MDHEN and CDR2 is SYDVKM. The CDR3 extends over 14 amino acids. The ends lost 5 bases at V and 6 bases at J; junction bases unmatched: 6. CDR3 protein: CASSLDRAGQPQHF. The CDR3 DNA sequence: TGTGCCAGCAGTCTGGACAGGGCCGGTCAGCCCCAGCATTTT.

The chain couples TRBV7-8 to TRBJ2-4, with D possibly being TRBD1 (6 bases). This CDR3 comprises 15 residues. Trimming left V 5 bases short and J 1 base short, with 12 bases between. Looked up from germline, CDR1 is SGHVS and CDR2 is FQNEAQ. The CDR3 region is CASSPYRAAKNIQYF. CDR3 DNA sequence: TGTGCCAGCAGCCCCTACAGGGCCGCCAAAAACATTCAGTACTTC.

This clonotype was seen repeatedly, ten times or more. J is TRBJ2-1 and V is TRBV9, with TRBD2 matching over 10 bases. Trimming cost V 1 base and J 1 base; bases outside gene matches: 17. CDR1 SGDLS and CDR2 YYNGEE come from the germline V gene. The CDR3 runs 21 residues. Here the CDR3 DNA reads TGTGCCAGCAGCGTACGTCCTAGCGGGGGAACCCAGAGGGTGTCCTACAATGAGCAGTTCTTC. Protein: CASSVRPSGGTQRVSYNEQFF.

The gene calls are TRBV7-2 and TRBJ2-3; 8 bases map to TRBD2. Germline V gives CDR1 SGHTA, CDR2 FQGNSA. The V gene end was trimmed by 3 bases and the J gene end by 6 bases; junction bases not matched to a gene: 11. CDR3 length: 16 amino acids. The CDR3 DNA is TGTGCCAGCAGCTTTAACGGGGGGGCCTTAGCCGATACGCAGTATTTT. Translated: CASSFNGGALADTQYF.

This clonotype came up a few times. The rearrangement uses TRBV5-1 and TRBJ2-7; 7 bases line up with TRBD1. Trimming removed 0 bases from V and 3 bases from J; junction bases left unmatched: 6. The CDR3 consists of 15 residues. Germline loops: CDR1 SGHRS, CDR2 YFSETQ. The CDR3 here is CASSLAGTALYEQYF. As DNA, the CDR3 is TGCGCCAGCAGCTTGGCTGGGACAGCCCTCTACGAGCAGTACTTC.

The rearrangement joins TRBV5-1 to TRBJ1-4, with 7 bases matching TRBD1. The CDR3 totals 16 residues. CDR1 SGHRS and CDR2 YFSETQ come from the germline V gene. The V segment lost 4 bases and the J segment 8 bases; nucleotides outside the gene matches: 14. This CDR3 reads CASSPREQGRQEKLFF. The CDR3 DNA sequence: TGCGCCAGCAGCCCTAGGGAACAGGGGCGGCAGGAAAAACTGTTTTTT. Based on the CDR3 plus reference TRBV5-1 and TRBJ1-4, the full variable domain is KAGVTQTPRYLIKTRGQQVTLSCSPISGHRSVSWYQQTPGQGLQFLFEYFSETQRNKGNFPGRFSGRQFSNSRSEMNVSTLELGDSALYLCASSPREQGRQEKLFFGSGTQLSVL.

This chain joins TRBV5-6 and TRBJ2-5; perhaps TRBD2 as D (6 bases). V was clipped by 4 bases and J by 8 bases, with 18 bases between them. Germline V lookup: CDR1 SGHDT, CDR2 YYEEEE. The CDR3 is 14 amino acids. CDR3: CASSQWGVGSTQYF. The CDR3 coding sequence is TGTGCCAGCAGCCAATGGGGGGTTGGAAGTACCCAGTACTTC.

The chain links TRBV20-1 to TRBJ2-2; 10 nucleotides agree with TRBD1. The CDR3 loop spans 15 amino acids. V was pared by 3 bases and J by 4 bases, with 5 bases of the junction left unmatched. Germline CDR1 DFQATT, CDR2 SNEGSKA (reference sequence). The CDR3 region has the DNA TGCAGTGCTAGGATCGGGACAGGGGTCACCGGGGAGCTGTTTTTT. This encodes CSARIGTGVTGELFF.

The V gene is TRBV6-2 or TRBV6-3, the J gene TRBJ1-5; no clear D. V was clipped by 0 bases and J by 7 bases, with 7 bases between them. There are 13 residues in the CDR3. CDR1 is MNHEY, CDR2 SVGEGT, per germline. In DNA, the CDR3 is TGTGCCAGCAGTTACTCCGGGATCCAGCCCCAGCATTTT. Residues: CASSYSGIQPQHF.

The J gene is TRBJ1-2, the V gene TRBV3-1, with D tentatively TRBD1 (5 bases). Trimming cost V 5 bases and J 1 base, with 17 bases left between them. Germline V CDR1 and CDR2: LGHDT, YNNKEL (reference sequence). This CDR3 spans 16 amino acids. CDR3 sequence reads: CASSSRRDPLNYGYTF. In DNA form, the CDR3 reads TGTGCCAGCAGCTCTCGCCGGGACCCACTTAACTATGGCTACACCTTC. Together with reference TRBV3-1 and TRBJ1-2, the CDR3 gives the full variable domain: DTAVSQTPKYLVTQMGNDKSIKCEQNLGHDTMYWYKQDSKKFLKIMFSYNNKELIINETVPNRFSPKSPDKAHLNLHINSLELGDSAVYFCASSSRRDPLNYGYTFGSGTRLTVV.

This clonotype appeared a few times. The chain couples TRBV11-2 to TRBJ1-6; a weak D match, TRBD1 (6 bases). Between the trimmed V and J ends, which lost 1 base and 4 bases, there was a span of 8 bases. CDR3 length: 15 residues. Germline loops: CDR1 SGHAT, CDR2 FQNNGV. The CDR3 loop is CASSLGTDYNSPLHF. CDR3 in DNA: TGTGCCAGCAGCTTAGGGACAGATTATAATTCACCCCTCCACTTT.

The chain recombines TRBV20-1 with TRBJ1-5, with D possibly matching TRBD1 (5 bases). Trimming shortened V by 1 base and J by 8 bases, and 21 bases separated the two germline ends. The CDR3 is 16 residues long. Germline values: CDR1 DFQATT, CDR2 SNEGSKA (reference sequence). CDR3 in DNA: TGCAGTGCTAGAGGCCAACTGGGGCCCCGGGGGGAGCCCCAGCATTTT. Residues: CSARGQLGPRGEPQHF.

The chain is built from TRBV5-8 and TRBJ1-2; 7 bases fit TRBD1. Per germline, CDR1 SGHTS and CDR2 YDEGEE. This CDR3 is built from 15 residues. The V segment lost 4 bases and the J segment 4 bases; nucleotides outside the gene matches: 10. The CDR3: CASSLQTGVAYGYTF. DNA for the CDR3: TGTGCCAGCAGCCTTCAAACAGGGGTGGCCTATGGCTACACCTTC.

At least ten counts were recorded for this clonotype. The chain combines TRBV28 with TRBJ1-5; D gene unclear. Germline CDR1 is MDHEN and CDR2 is SYDVKM. With 2 bases removed from V and 4 bases from J, the gap between germline ends came to 3 bases. This CDR3 spans 12 amino acids. Here the CDR3 DNA reads TGTGCCAGCAGTTTACTGAATCAGCCCCAGCATTTT. The encoded protein is CASSLLNQPQHF.

The chain recombines TRBV11-2 with TRBJ2-7; a weak D match, TRBD2 (5 bases). V was pared by 1 base and J by 3 bases, with 7 bases between. The CDR3 totals 13 residues. Germline assignment: CDR1 SGHAT and CDR2 FQNNGV. CDR3: CASSLGTLYEQYF. CDR3 in DNA: TGTGCCAGCAGCTTAGGGACTCTCTACGAGCAGTACTTC.

Ten or more counts support this clonotype. V usage is TRBV27 and J usage is TRBJ2-3; 9 bases line up with TRBD2. The CDR3 extends over 14 amino acids. V dropped 2 bases and J dropped 10; count of bases not matched to a gene: 7. Germline V lookup: CDR1 MNHEY, CDR2 SMNVEV (reference sequence). CDR3 loop: CASSLAGGLLAQYF. The CDR3, as DNA: TGTGCCAGCAGTTTAGCGGGGGGGCTTCTCGCGCAGTATTTT.

V gene TRBV6-2 or TRBV6-3 combines with J gene TRBJ2-4; D is perhaps TRBD2 (7 bases). Germline loops: CDR1 MNHEY, CDR2 SVGEGT. The CDR3 consists of 15 residues. The ends were cut back, 3 bases at V and 3 bases at J, with 12 bases in the middle. The CDR3 DNA sequence: TGTGCCAGCAGTTATTCGGGGGGCCGCAAAAACATTCAGTACTTC. Amino acids: CASSYSGGRKNIQYF.

This clonotype was found a few times. V is TRBV7-2 and J is TRBJ2-3; no clear D gene. The CDR3 extends over 14 amino acids. V was clipped by 1 base and J by 1 base, with 6 bases between them. CDR1 and CDR2 (germline): SGHTA, FQGNSA. In nucleotides, the CDR3 is TGTGCCAGCAGCTTAGGTCACCGCACAGATACGCAGTATTTT. As protein: CASSLGHRTDTQYF.

This clonotype was detected only a few times. The chain employs TRBV5-1 and TRBJ2-7; D is ambiguous. Trimming took off 0 bases at V and 5 bases at J, with 21 bases between the two ends. Per the germline V gene, CDR1 is SGHRS and CDR2 is YFSETQ. CDR3 length: 17 residues. Written as DNA, the CDR3 is TGCGCCAGCAGCTTGGCCTTTAGGGCCACGGACCCAGACGAGCAGTACTTC. Translation gives CASSLAFRATDPDEQYF.

This clonotype was counted a few times. The rearrangement uses TRBV28 and TRBJ1-1, with 10 bases matching TRBD1. The germline V gene has CDR1 MDHEN and CDR2 SYDVKM. V shed 3 bases and J 6 bases; nucleotides not matched to a gene: 7. CDR3 size: 15 residues. DNA of the CDR3: TGTGCCAGCAGTTTGGGTCGACAGGGGGCGGCTGAAGCTTTCTTT. This gives the protein CASSLGRQGAAEAFF.

J is TRBJ2-7 and V is TRBV4-3, with 8 positions matching TRBD2. The CDR3 is made up of 16 amino acids. Germline CDR1 is LGHNA and CDR2 is YSLEER. The V gene end was trimmed by 0 bases and the J gene end by 3 bases; junction bases not matched to a gene: 7. CDR3 in amino acids: CASSQERRGGNYEQYF. CDR3 sequence (DNA): TGCGCCAGCAGCCAAGAACGCCGGGGGGGCAACTACGAGCAGTACTTC.

DNA for the CDR3: TGTGCCAGCAGCGAGGGCCAGGGCACAGATACGCAGTATTTT. Protein: CASSEGQGTDTQYF. V usage is TRBV9 and J usage is TRBJ2-3; D is undetermined. Trimming took 3 bases from V and 1 from J, leaving 9 bases between them. The CDR3 runs 14 residues. Germline CDR1 SGDLS, CDR2 YYNGEE. Drawing the rest from reference TRBV9 and TRBJ2-3, the complete variable domain is DSGVTQTPKHLITATGQRVTLRCSPRSGDLSVYWYQQSLDQGLQFLIQYYNGEERAKGNILERFSAQQFPDLHSELNLSSLELGDSALYFCASSEGQGTDTQYFGPGTRLTVL.

The rearrangement joins TRBV6-2 or TRBV6-3 to TRBJ2-5; TRBD1 aligns across 7 bases. The germline CDR1 and CDR2 sequences are MNHEY and SVGEGT. With 4 bases clipped from V and 1 base from J, the junction kept 9 bases outside the gene matches. The CDR3 extends over 16 amino acids. CDR3 amino acids: CASSFSTGTAQETQYF. CDR3 DNA: TGTGCCAGCAGTTTTTCCACCGGGACAGCCCAAGAGACCCAGTACTTC.

The table lists this clonotype with a few counts. The rearrangement uses TRBV5-1 and TRBJ2-3; the D is unclear. CDR1 is SGHRS, CDR2 YFSETQ, per germline. Deletions cut 4 bases from V and 0 bases from J, with 9 bases between. The CDR3 extends over 14 amino acids. The CDR3 DNA reads as TGCGCCAGCAGCGAGACAATTAGCACAGATACGCAGTATTTT. Its translation is CASSETISTDTQYF.

This clonotype was counted at least ten times. This chain joins TRBV11-2 and TRBJ1-5, with 8 bases matching TRBD1. The CDR3 is 15 amino acids. Germline CDR1 is SGHAT and CDR2 is FQNNGV. V was clipped by 1 base and J by 2 bases; unmatched bases: 1. The CDR3 protein is CASSLGGQGNQPQHF. CDR3 nucleotides: TGTGCCAGCAGCTTAGGGGGACAGGGCAATCAGCCCCAGCATTTT.

This clonotype showed up just a few times. V usage is TRBV9 and J usage is TRBJ2-2; 11 nucleotides line up with TRBD2. Germline V gene sequence: CDR1 SGDLS, CDR2 YYNGEE. With 6 bases clipped from V and 4 bases from J, the junction kept 5 bases outside the gene matches. The CDR3 consists of 15 residues. As DNA, the CDR3 is TGTGCCAGCACCGCTAGCGGGGGGCGCACCGGGGAGCTGTTTTTT. Translating it yields CASTASGGRTGELFF.